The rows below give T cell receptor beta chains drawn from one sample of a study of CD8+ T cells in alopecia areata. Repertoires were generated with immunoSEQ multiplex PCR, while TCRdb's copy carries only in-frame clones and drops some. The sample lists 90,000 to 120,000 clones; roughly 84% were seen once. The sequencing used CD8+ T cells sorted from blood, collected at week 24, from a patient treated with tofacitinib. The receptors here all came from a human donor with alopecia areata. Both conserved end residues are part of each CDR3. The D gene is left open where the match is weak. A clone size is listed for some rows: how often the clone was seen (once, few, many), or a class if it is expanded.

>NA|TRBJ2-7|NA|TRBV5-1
CASSLGTGFYEQYF
TGCGCCAGCAGCTTGGGAACAGGTTTCTACGAGCAGTACTTC
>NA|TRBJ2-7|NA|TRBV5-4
CASSDWSSYEQYF
TGTGCCAGCAGCGACTGGAGCTCCTACGAGCAGTACTTC
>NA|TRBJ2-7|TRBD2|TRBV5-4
CASKASGDEQYF
TGTGCCAGCAAGGCTAGCGGGGACGAGCAGTACTTC
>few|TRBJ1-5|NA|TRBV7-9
CASSSNVGNQPQHF
TGTGCCAGCAGCTCCAATGTGGGTAATCAGCCCCAGCATTTT
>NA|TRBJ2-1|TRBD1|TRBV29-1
CSVAGGQGGNEQFF
TGCAGCGTTGCTGGTGGACAGGGGGGAAATGAGCAGTTCTTC
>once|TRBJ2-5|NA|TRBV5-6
CASSLSANRRESQETQYF
TGTGCCAGCAGCTTGTCCGCCAACCGGAGGGAATCCCAAGAGACCCAGTACTTC
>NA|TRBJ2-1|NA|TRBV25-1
CASSATWGDEQFF
TGTGCCAGCAGTGCCACTTGGGGGGATGAGCAGTTCTTC
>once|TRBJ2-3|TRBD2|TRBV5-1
CASRLAGTSGADSTDTQYF
TGCGCCAGCCGACTGGCGGGGACTAGCGGGGCCGATAGCACAGATACGCAGTATTTT
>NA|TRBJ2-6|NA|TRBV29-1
CSVEGDSGANVLTF
TGCAGCGTTGAAGGGGACTCTGGGGCCAACGTCCTGACTTTC
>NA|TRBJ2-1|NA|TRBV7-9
CASSSSPANEQFF
TGTGCCAGCAGCTCCAGCCCGGCCAATGAGCAGTTCTTC
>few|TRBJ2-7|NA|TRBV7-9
CAIDPGDSSSYEQYF
TGTGCCATCGATCCTGGAGACAGTAGCTCCTACGAGCAGTACTTC
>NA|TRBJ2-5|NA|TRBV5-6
CASSLGLVPGETQYF
TGTGCCAGCAGCTTGGGACTAGTACCTGGAGAGACCCAGTACTTC
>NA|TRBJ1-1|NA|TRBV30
CAWTVVTEAFF
TGTGCCTGGACCGTTGTCACTGAAGCTTTCTTT
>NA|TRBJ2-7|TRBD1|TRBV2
CASRRTGYYEQYF
TGTGCCAGCAGACGGACAGGGTACTACGAGCAGTACTTC
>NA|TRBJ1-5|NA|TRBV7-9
CASSNAGRLAQHF
TGTGCCAGCAGCAACGCAGGTCGGTTGGCCCAGCATTTT
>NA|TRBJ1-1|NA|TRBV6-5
CASSPSGTEAFF
TGTGCCAGCAGCCCCTCGGGGACTGAAGCTTTCTTT
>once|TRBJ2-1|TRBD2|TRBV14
CASSRRGDLSEQFF
TGTGCCAGCAGCCGGCGGGGGGACCTGTCCGAGCAGTTCTTC
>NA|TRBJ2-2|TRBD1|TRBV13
CASSSWDRLNTGELFF
TGTGCCAGCAGCTCCTGGGACAGGCTGAACACCGGGGAGCTGTTTTTT
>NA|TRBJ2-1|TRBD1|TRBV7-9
CASSLGQGVYNEQFF
TGTGCCAGCAGCTTGGGACAGGGAGTTTACAATGAGCAGTTCTTC
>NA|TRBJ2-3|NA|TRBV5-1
CASSAGDRTDTQYF
TGCGCCAGCAGTGCAGGGGACCGCACAGATACGCAGTATTTT
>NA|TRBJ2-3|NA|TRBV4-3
CASSQESGLSTDTQYF
TGCGCCAGCAGCCAAGAGAGTGGATTATCCACAGATACGCAGTATTTT
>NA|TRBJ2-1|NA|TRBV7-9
CASSFQPQQFF
TGTGCCAGCAGCTTTCAGCCTCAGCAGTTCTTC
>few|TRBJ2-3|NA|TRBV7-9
CASSRPIHGRGTDTQYF
TGTGCCAGCAGCCGTCCTATACATGGTAGGGGCACAGATACGCAGTATTTT